These T cell receptor beta chains were read from a single sample in a study of blood T cell repertoires in COVID-19. Produced via immunoSEQ multiplex PCR; TCRdb's table is partial and in-frame only. The sample consists of some 180,000 clones, roughly 90% of them appearing once. Sequenced material: peripheral blood. All receptors derive from a man aged 50 to 59 with COVID-19, enrolled during active disease. Each CDR3 is given with its conserved first and last residue. Fields, in order: clone size, D gene, V gene, J gene, CDR3 protein, CDR3 DNA. The D gene is left open where the match is weak. The size of a clone is reported for some rows only, either as once, few or many, or as a class for expanded clones.

NA	TRBD1	TRBV27	TRBJ1-2	CASSRTTGEDGYTF	TGTGCCAGCAGTAGGACGACAGGGGAAGATGGCTACACCTTC
NA	NA	TRBV4-3	TRBJ2-3	CASSQVVTAGATDTQYF	TGCGCCAGCAGCCAAGTGGTGACAGCTGGAGCCACAGATACGCAGTATTTT
NA	NA	TRBV3-1/TRBV3-2	TRBJ2-7	CASSQDYGGQPYEQYF	TGTGCCAGCAGCCAAGATTACGGGGGACAGCCCTACGAGCAGTACTTC
NA	TRBD2	TRBV7-8	TRBJ2-1	CASSQGLAGEGVEQFF	TGTGCCAGCAGCCAGGGACTAGCGGGAGAAGGGGTTGAGCAGTTCTTC
NA	TRBD1	TRBV6-5	TRBJ2-1	CASRRDSLSYNEQFF	TGTGCCAGCAGACGGGACAGCCTATCCTACAATGAGCAGTTCTTC
NA	TRBD1	TRBV11-1	TRBJ1-1	CASSSGQGVTNTEAFF	TGTGCCAGCAGCTCGGGACAGGGGGTAACGAACACTGAAGCTTTCTTT
NA	TRBD1	TRBV7-9	TRBJ1-4	CASSQGQANEKLFF	TGTGCCAGCAGCCAAGGACAGGCTAATGAAAAACTGTTTTTT
NA	TRBD1	TRBV19	TRBJ2-3	CASSSSGTGTTDTQYF	TGTGCCAGTAGTAGCTCCGGGACAGGGACGACAGATACGCAGTATTTT
NA	NA	TRBV7-2	TRBJ1-3	CASSLVTGSSGNTIYF	TGTGCCAGCAGCTTAGTTACAGGGAGCTCTGGAAACACCATATATTTT
NA	TRBD1	TRBV4-3	TRBJ1-1	CASSQEYRGLGTEAFF	TGCGCCAGCAGCCAAGAATACAGGGGGCTCGGCACTGAAGCTTTCTTT
NA	NA	TRBV7-3	TRBJ1-1	CASSLTSGDTEAFF	TGTGCCAGCAGCTTAACCTCAGGGGACACTGAAGCTTTCTTT
NA	TRBD1	TRBV6-5	TRBJ1-1	CASSYQRTGGAFF	TGTGCCAGCAGTTACCAACGGACAGGGGGTGCTTTCTTT
NA	NA	TRBV14	TRBJ2-5	CASSHPASPPIPQETQYF	TGTGCCAGCAGCCATCCCGCGAGCCCCCCAATTCCCCAAGAGACCCAGTACTTC
NA	NA	TRBV19	TRBJ2-2	CASNTGTLTGELFF	TGTGCCAGTAACACAGGGACCCTCACCGGGGAGCTGTTTTTT
NA	TRBD1	TRBV14	TRBJ1-3	CASSPRQGVGNTIYF	TGTGCCAGCAGCCCTCGACAGGGGGTAGGAAACACCATATATTTT
once	TRBD1	TRBV6-6	TRBJ1-5	CASSYHRGQGNQPQHF	TGTGCCAGCAGTTATCACAGGGGGCAGGGCAATCAGCCCCAGCATTTT
NA	NA	TRBV6-1	TRBJ2-7	CASSEWGQGNEQYF	TGTGCCAGCAGTGAATGGGGTCAGGGAAACGAGCAGTACTTC
NA	TRBD1	TRBV9	TRBJ2-7	CASRKIGQEPYEQYF	TGTGCCAGCCGAAAGATCGGACAGGAGCCCTACGAGCAGTACTTC
NA	TRBD1	TRBV6-2/TRBV6-3	TRBJ2-2	CASSLRDRVTNTGELFF	TGTGCCAGCAGTCTCCGGGACAGGGTAACGAACACCGGGGAGCTGTTTTTT
NA	TRBD2	TRBV5-1	TRBJ2-3	CASSPSGPRSDTQYF	TGCGCCAGCAGCCCTAGCGGGCCCCGGTCGGATACGCAGTATTTT
few	TRBD1	TRBV19	TRBJ1-1	CASSSDRGNTEAFF	TGTGCCAGTAGTTCGGACAGGGGGAACACTGAAGCTTTCTTT
NA	TRBD2	TRBV19	TRBJ2-5	CASSIGGAQETQYF	TGTGCCAGTAGTATCGGGGGGGCCCAAGAGACCCAGTACTTC
NA	TRBD1	TRBV6-5	TRBJ2-5	CASRTGGGETQYF	TGTGCCAGCAGGACAGGGGGCGGGGAGACCCAGTACTTC
NA	NA	TRBV9	TRBJ1-6	CASSVELGPQGLHF	TGTGCCAGCAGCGTAGAGCTAGGCCCGCAAGGCCTCCACTTT
many	NA	TRBV2	TRBJ2-5	CASSDLLREYQETQYF	TGTGCCAGCAGTGACCTCCTCCGGGAGTACCAAGAGACCCAGTACTTC
NA	TRBD1	TRBV4-2	TRBJ2-7	CASSQYLQGAWEQYF	TGTGCCAGCAGCCAATACTTACAGGGGGCGTGGGAGCAGTACTTC
NA	NA	TRBV2	TRBJ1-5	CASSVRREQPQHF	TGTGCCAGCAGTGTTCGGAGGGAGCAGCCCCAGCATTTT
NA	NA	TRBV4-2	TRBJ2-3	CASTPGGGVTDTQYF	TGTGCCAGCACTCCCGGAGGGGGGGTAACAGATACGCAGTATTTT
NA	NA	TRBV9	TRBJ2-1	CASSEALIAYEQFF	TGTGCCAGCAGCGAGGCCCTGATAGCGTATGAGCAGTTCTTC
NA	TRBD2	TRBV9	TRBJ2-1	CASSVSGGVGEQFF	TGTGCCAGCAGCGTTAGCGGGGGGGTGGGTGAGCAGTTCTTC
NA	NA	TRBV6-2/TRBV6-3	TRBJ1-5	CASSSRGNQPQHF	TGTGCCAGCAGTTCTCGGGGCAATCAGCCCCAGCATTTT
NA	TRBD2	TRBV10-3	TRBJ2-2	CAISVTSGGSNTGELFF	TGTGCCATCAGTGTGACTAGCGGGGGTTCGAACACCGGGGAGCTGTTTTTT